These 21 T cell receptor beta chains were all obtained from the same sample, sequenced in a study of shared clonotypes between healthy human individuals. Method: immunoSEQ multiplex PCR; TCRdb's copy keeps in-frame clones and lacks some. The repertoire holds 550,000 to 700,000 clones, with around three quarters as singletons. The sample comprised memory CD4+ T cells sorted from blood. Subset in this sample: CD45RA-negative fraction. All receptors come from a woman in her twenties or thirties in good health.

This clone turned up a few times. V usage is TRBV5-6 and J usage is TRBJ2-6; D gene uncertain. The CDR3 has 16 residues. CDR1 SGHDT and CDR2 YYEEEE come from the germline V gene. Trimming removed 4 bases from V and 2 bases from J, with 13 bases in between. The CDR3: CASSLPISPGANVLTF. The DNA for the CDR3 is TGTGCCAGCAGCCTCCCTATCTCGCCTGGGGCCAACGTCCTGACTTTC.

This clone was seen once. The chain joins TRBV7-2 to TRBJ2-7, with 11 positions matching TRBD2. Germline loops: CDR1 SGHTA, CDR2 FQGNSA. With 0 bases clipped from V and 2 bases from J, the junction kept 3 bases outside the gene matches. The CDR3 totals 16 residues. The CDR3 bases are TGTGCCAGCAGCTTAGCGGGGGGACTAGCGGCCTACGAGCAGTACTTC. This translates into CASSLAGGLAAYEQYF. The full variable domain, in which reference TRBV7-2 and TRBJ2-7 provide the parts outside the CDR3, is GAGVSQSPSNKVTEKGKDVELRCDPISGHTALYWYRQSLGQGLEFLIYFQGNSAPDKSGLPSDRFSAERTGGSVSTLTIQRTQQEDSAVYLCASSLAGGLAAYEQYFGPGTRLTVT.

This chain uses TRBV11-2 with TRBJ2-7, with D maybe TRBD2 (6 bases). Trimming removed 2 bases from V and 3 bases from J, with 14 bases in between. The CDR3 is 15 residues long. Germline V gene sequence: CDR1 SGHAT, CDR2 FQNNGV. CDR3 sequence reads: CASSLSGLKFYEQYF. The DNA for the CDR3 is TGTGCCAGCAGCTTATCTGGACTAAAATTCTACGAGCAGTACTTC.

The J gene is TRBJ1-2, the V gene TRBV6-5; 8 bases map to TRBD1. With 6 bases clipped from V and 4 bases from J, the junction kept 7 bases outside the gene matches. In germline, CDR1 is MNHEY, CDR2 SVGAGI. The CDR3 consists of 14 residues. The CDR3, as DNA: TGTGCCAGCAGGAAACAGGGGGGAGGCTATGGCTACACCTTC. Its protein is CASRKQGGGYGYTF.

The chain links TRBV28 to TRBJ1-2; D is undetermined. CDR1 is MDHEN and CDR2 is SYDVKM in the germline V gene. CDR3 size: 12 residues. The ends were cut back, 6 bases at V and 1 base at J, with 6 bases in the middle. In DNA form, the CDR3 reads TGTGCCAGCAGCGACCTTAACTATGGCTACACCTTC. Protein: CASSDLNYGYTF.

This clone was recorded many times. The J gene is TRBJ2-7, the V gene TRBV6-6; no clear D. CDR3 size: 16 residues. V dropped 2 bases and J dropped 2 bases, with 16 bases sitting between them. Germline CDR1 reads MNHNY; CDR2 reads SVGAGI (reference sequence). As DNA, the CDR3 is TGTGCCAGCAGTTACCCGCACGCCGACGATCCCTACGAGCAGTACTTC. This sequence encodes CASSYPHADDPYEQYF.

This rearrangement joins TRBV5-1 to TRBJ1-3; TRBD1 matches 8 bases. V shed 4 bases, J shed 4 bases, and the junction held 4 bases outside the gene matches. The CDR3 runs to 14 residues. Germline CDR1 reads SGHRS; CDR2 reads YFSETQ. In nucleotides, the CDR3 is TGCGCCAGCAGCACTGGACAGGGAGGAAACACCATATATTTT. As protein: CASSTGQGGNTIYF. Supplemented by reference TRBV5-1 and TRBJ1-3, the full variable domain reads KAGVTQTPRYLIKTRGQQVTLSCSPISGHRSVSWYQQTPGQGLQFLFEYFSETQRNKGNFPGRFSGRQFSNSRSEMNVSTLELGDSALYLCASSTGQGGNTIYFGEGSWLTVV.

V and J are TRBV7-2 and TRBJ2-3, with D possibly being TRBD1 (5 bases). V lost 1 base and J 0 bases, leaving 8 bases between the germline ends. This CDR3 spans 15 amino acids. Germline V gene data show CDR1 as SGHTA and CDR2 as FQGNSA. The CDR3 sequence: CASSLEGSSTDTQYF. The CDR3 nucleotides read TGTGCCAGCAGCTTAGAGGGGTCTAGCACAGATACGCAGTATTTT. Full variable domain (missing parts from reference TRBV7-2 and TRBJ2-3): GAGVSQSPSNKVTEKGKDVELRCDPISGHTALYWYRQSLGQGLEFLIYFQGNSAPDKSGLPSDRFSAERTGGSVSTLTIQRTQQEDSAVYLCASSLEGSSTDTQYFGPGTRLTVL.

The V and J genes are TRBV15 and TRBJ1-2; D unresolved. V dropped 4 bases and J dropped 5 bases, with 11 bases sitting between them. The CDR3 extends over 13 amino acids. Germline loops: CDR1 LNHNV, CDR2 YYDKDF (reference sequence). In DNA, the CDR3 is TGTGCCACCAGCAACGGGATCGGATATGGCTACACCTTC. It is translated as CATSNGIGYGYTF.

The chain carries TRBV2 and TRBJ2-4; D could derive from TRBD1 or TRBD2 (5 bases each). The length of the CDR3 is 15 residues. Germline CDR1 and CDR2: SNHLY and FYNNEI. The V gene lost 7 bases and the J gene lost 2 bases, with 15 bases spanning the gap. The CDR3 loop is CASKGQGTPKNIQYF. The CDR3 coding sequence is TGTGCCAGCAAAGGGCAAGGGACCCCCAAAAACATTCAGTACTTC.

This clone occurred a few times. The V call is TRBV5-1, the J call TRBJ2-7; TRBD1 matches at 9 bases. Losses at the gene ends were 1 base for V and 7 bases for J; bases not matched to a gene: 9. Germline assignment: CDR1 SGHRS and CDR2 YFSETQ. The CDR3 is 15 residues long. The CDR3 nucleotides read TGCGCCAGCAGCTTGTCACAGGGGGCTTCTGGTGAGCAGTACTTC. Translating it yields CASSLSQGASGEQYF.

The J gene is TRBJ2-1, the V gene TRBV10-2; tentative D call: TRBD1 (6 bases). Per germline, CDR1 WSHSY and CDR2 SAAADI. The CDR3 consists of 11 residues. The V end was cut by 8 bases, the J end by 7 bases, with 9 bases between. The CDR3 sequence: CASERGNEQFF. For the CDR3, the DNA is TGCGCCAGCGAGAGGGGGAATGAGCAGTTCTTC.

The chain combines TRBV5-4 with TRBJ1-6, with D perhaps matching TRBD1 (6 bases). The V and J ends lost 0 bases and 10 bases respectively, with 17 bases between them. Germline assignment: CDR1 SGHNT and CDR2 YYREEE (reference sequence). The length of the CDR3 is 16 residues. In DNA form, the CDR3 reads TGTGCCAGCAGCTTGGAAAGAGGCAGGGGAGGGTCACCCCTCCACTTT. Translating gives CASSLERGRGGSPLHF. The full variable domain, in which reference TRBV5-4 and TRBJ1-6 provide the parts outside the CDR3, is ETGVTQSPTHLIKTRGQQVTLRCSSQSGHNTVSWYQQALGQGPQFIFQYYREEENGRGNFPPRFSGLQFPNYSSELNVNALELDDSALYLCASSLERGRGGSPLHFGNGTRLTVT.

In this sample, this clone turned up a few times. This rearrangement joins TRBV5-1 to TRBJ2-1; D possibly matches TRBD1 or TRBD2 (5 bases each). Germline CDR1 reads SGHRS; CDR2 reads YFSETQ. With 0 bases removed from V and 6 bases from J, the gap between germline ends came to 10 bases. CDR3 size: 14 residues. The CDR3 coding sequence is TGCGCCAGCAGCTTGGACGGGGCCAGCAATGAGCAGTTCTTC. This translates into CASSLDGASNEQFF.

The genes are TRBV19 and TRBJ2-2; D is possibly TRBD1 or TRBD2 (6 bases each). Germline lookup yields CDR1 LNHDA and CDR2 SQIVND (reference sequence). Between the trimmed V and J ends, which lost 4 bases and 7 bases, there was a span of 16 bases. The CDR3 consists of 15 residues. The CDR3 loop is CASSTTLGGGGELFF. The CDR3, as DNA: TGTGCCAGTAGTACGACCCTCGGGGGCGGCGGGGAGCTGTTTTTT.

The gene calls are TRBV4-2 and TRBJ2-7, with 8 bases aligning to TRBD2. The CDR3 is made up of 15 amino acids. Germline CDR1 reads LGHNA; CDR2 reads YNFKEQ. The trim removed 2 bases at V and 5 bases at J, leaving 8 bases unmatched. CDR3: CASSQTGTRSHEQYF. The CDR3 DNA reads TGTGCCAGCAGCCAAACCGGGACTAGGTCCCACGAGCAGTACTTC.

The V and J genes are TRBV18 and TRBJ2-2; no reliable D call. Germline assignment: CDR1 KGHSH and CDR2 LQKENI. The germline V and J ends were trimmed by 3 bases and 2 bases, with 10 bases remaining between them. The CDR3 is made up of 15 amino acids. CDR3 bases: TGTGCCAGCTCACCTCCCGGGTCCAACACCGGGGAGCTGTTTTTT. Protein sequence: CASSPPGSNTGELFF.

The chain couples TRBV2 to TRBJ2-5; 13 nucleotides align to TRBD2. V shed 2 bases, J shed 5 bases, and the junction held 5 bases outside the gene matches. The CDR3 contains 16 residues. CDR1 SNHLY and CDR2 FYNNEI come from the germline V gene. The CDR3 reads CASSELLLAGGETQYF. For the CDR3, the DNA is TGTGCCAGCAGTGAACTCTTACTAGCGGGAGGGGAGACCCAGTACTTC. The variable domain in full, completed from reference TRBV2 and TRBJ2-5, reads EPEVTQTPSHQVTQMGQEVILRCVPISNHLYFYWYRQILGQKVEFLVSFYNNEISEKSEIFDDQFSVERPDGSNFTLKIRSTKLEDSAMYFCASSELLLAGGETQYFGPGTRLLVL.

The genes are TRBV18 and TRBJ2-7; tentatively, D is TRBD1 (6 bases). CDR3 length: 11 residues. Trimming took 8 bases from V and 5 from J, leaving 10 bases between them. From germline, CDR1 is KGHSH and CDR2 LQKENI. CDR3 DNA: TGTGCCAGCACCCAGGGGAACGAGCAGTACTTC. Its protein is CASTQGNEQYF.

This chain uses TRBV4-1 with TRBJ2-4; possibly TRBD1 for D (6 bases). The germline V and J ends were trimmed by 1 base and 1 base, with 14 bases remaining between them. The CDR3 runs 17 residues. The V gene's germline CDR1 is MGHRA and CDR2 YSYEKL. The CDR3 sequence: CASSQATGQRAKNIQYF. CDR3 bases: TGCGCCAGCAGCCAAGCTACAGGGCAGAGGGCCAAAAACATTCAGTACTTC.

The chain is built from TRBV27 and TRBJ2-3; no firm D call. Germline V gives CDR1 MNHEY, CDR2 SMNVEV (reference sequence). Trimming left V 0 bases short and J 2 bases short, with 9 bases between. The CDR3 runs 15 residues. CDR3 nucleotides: TGTGCCAGCAGTTTATCGACCCGGAACACAGATACGCAGTATTTT. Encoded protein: CASSLSTRNTDTQYF.